These T cell receptor beta chains were read from a single sample in a study of OX40 agonist ivuxolimab in advanced cancers. The method was immunoSEQ multiplex PCR; TCRdb's version includes in-frame clones alone and lacks a portion of them. The data show 70,000 to 90,000 clones, with roughly nine tenths seen just once and 10% to 15% held by the top ten. The sample was CD4+ or CD8+ T cells sorted from blood, taken in a trial of the OX40 agonist ivuxolimab. The receptors were sampled from an adult with an advanced solid tumor such as melanoma, head and neck, liver or kidney cancer. Both conserved end residues are part of each CDR3. D genes are given only for firm matches. The size field is filled for only some rows; it gives once, few, many or a size class.

j_call d_call clone_size v_call cdr3_length cdr3_aa cdr3_nt
TRBJ2-7 - - TRBV30 12 CAWTRDPYEQYF TGTGCCTGGACCCGGGACCCCTACGAGCAGTACTTC
TRBJ2-3 - - TRBV1 11 CTSSRTDTQYF TGCACCAGCAGCCGGACAGATACGCAGTATTTT
TRBJ2-3 - - TRBV4-1 13 CASTTIGTDTQYF TGCGCCAGCACTACGATAGGCACAGATACGCAGTATTTT
TRBJ2-7 - - TRBV28 17 CASSFDPRRVETYEQYF TGTGCCAGCAGTTTTGACCCCCGGAGGGTGGAGACCTACGAGCAGTACTTC
TRBJ2-7 - - TRBV5-6 14 CASSLGGQPYEQYF TGTGCCAGCAGCTTGGGGGGACAACCCTACGAGCAGTACTTC
TRBJ1-3 - - TRBV11-3 15 CASSLVVSGGNTIYF TGTGCCAGCAGCTTAGTGGTCAGCGGTGGAAACACCATATATTTT
TRBJ2-5 TRBD1 - TRBV18 14 CASSPLGQRETQYF TGTGCCAGCTCACCACTGGGACAGAGAGAGACCCAGTACTTC
TRBJ2-1 - - TRBV19 13 CASSLVLVNEQFF TGTGCCAGTAGTTTAGTACTAGTTAATGAGCAGTTCTTC
TRBJ2-7 TRBD2 - TRBV7-9 18 CASSSTERLAGGPNEQYF TGTGCCAGCAGCTCCACAGAAAGACTAGCGGGAGGGCCGAACGAGCAGTACTTC
TRBJ2-7 - - TRBV28 11 CASSNIYEQYF TGTGCCAGCAGTAACATATACGAGCAGTACTTC
TRBJ1-2 - few TRBV5-1 12 CASSLGQYGYTF TGCGCCAGCAGCTTGGGCCAATATGGCTACACCTTC
TRBJ1-5 - few TRBV29-1 14 CSVASDGGNQPQHF TGCAGCGTCGCCTCGGACGGGGGCAATCAGCCCCAGCATTTT
TRBJ2-7 - few TRBV7-9 12 CASSSISYEQYF TGTGCCAGCAGCTCAATCTCCTACGAGCAGTACTTC
TRBJ1-3 - - TRBV11-2 11 CASGGGNTIYF TGTGCCAGCGGGGGGGGAAACACCATATATTTT
TRBJ2-7 TRBD1 many TRBV5-4 16 CASSLGGTGGSYEQYF TGTGCCAGCAGCTTGGGGGGGACAGGGGGCTCCTACGAGCAGTACTTC
TRBJ2-1 - - TRBV6-5 15 CASSPTGVNSKGQFF TGTGCCAGCAGTCCGACGGGGGTAAATTCCAAAGGACAGTTCTTC
TRBJ2-1 TRBD2 - TRBV9 16 CASSVGGTSVYNEQFF TGTGCCAGCAGCGTAGGTGGGACTAGCGTATACAATGAGCAGTTCTTC
TRBJ2-1 TRBD2 - TRBV28 16 CASSFALAADGNEQFF TGTGCCAGCAGTTTCGCGCTAGCGGCCGACGGTAATGAGCAGTTCTTC
TRBJ1-2 - - TRBV2 14 CASSEDRSFYGYTF TGTGCCAGCAGTGAAGACAGGTCTTTCTATGGCTACACCTTC
TRBJ2-2 - once TRBV25-1 14 CASSGRQSGPELFF TGTGCCAGCAGTGGGCGACAGAGCGGCCCGGAGCTGTTTTTT
TRBJ1-5 - - TRBV28 10 CASGYQPQHF TGTGCCAGCGGTTATCAGCCCCAGCATTTT
TRBJ2-5 - - TRBV7-3 12 CASSSGAGTQYF TGTGCCAGCAGCTCGGGGGCGGGGACCCAGTACTTC
TRBJ2-7 - - TRBV27 14 CASSLKGHLYEQYF TGTGCCAGCAGTTTAAAGGGACACCTCTACGAGCAGTACTTC
TRBJ1-5 - - TRBV19 16 CASSQAVQKIYQPQHF TGTGCCAGTAGTCAAGCAGTTCAAAAGATTTATCAGCCCCAGCATTTT
TRBJ1-1 - - TRBV23-1 12 CASRPGTIEAFF TGCGCCAGCCGTCCGGGGACCATTGAAGCTTTCTTT
TRBJ2-7 - - TRBV5-4 12 CASSDRRDEQYF TGTGCCAGCAGCGACAGAAGAGACGAGCAGTACTTC
TRBJ2-3 TRBD2 - TRBV6-5 14 CASRLAGSTDTQYF TGTGCCAGCCGACTAGCGGGGAGCACAGATACGCAGTATTTT
TRBJ2-7 - - TRBV5-5 12 CASSLFIGVPYF TGTGCCAGCAGCTTGTTTATAGGGGTTCCGTACTTC
TRBJ2-5 - - TRBV7-8 17 CASYMRGLAEYQETQYF TGTGCCAGCTACATGAGGGGGCTAGCGGAGTACCAAGAGACCCAGTACTTC
TRBJ2-6 TRBD1 - TRBV28 15 CASREQGSGANVLTF TGTGCCAGCAGAGAACAGGGGTCTGGGGCCAACGTCCTGACTTTC
TRBJ2-5 TRBD2 few TRBV5-1 14 CASKIGGSQETQYF TGCGCCAGCAAGATTGGCGGGAGCCAAGAGACCCAGTACTTC
TRBJ1-1 - - TRBV4-1 14 CASSFSGGNTEAFF TGCGCCAGCAGCTTCTCGGGTGGGAACACTGAAGCTTTCTTT